This T cell receptor (beta chain) emerged from a study of blood T cell repertoires in COVID-19. The wider study: The cDNA or gDNA used as material had been derived from T cells, B-cell-depleted T cells, or PBMCs.

The germline gives CDR1 LNHDA, CDR2 SQIVND (reference sequence). Trimming stripped 0 bases from V and 8 bases from J, with 7 bases between. This CDR3 is 12 amino acids long. Libraries were prepared by immunoSEQ multiplex PCR; TCRdb keeps only in-frame clonotypes and omits some of them. This sample has some 160,000 clones, with around 83% found just once. This clonotype was sampled from a human donor in a cohort sampled during active COVID-19. This chain joins TRBV19 and TRBJ1-1, with D perhaps matching TRBD1 (5 bases). The sequencing input was peripheral blood. The DNA of the CDR3 is TGTGCCAGTAGTATAGATGGGGCAGAAGCTTTCTTT. Its protein is CASSIDGAEAFF.